The sequence of this TCR beta chain was determined in a study of tumor-infiltrating lymphocytes in oesophageal squamous cell carcinoma. Within the sample, this clonotype is large. This CDR3 has 16 amino acids. Germline trimming cut 6 bases from V and 5 bases from J; bases unmatched to any gene: 8. CDR1 SEHNR and CDR2 FQNEAQ come from the germline V gene (reference sequence). Each CDR3 protein gets one entry after TCRdb re-called the PCR reads with MiXCR. Among just over 2,500 distinct CDR3 sequences listed, 15% were seen once. This TCR was sampled from a male donor with esophageal squamous cell carcinoma. The rearrangement joins TRBV7-9 to TRBJ2-5, with 14 nucleotides matching TRBD2. Sequenced: esophageal tumor tissue. For the CDR3, the DNA is TGTGCCAGCAGGGGACTAGCGGGGGCCAAGGGGGAGACCCAGTACTTC. It yields the protein CASRGLAGAKGETQYF.